This T cell receptor (beta chain) was captured in a study of read filtering for tumor transcriptome and immune sequencing. The library was built from roughly 400 ng RNA with molecular barcoded adaptors for alpha/delta and beta/gamma chains. Each CDR3 protein gets one entry after TCRdb re-called the reads with MiXCR. The data show about 63,000 distinct CDR3 sequences, around 13% seen once. The junction had 2 bases not matched to a gene; V was cut back by 5 bases and J by 2 bases. The CDR3 contains 15 residues. Germline CDR1 and CDR2: SEHNR and FQNEAQ (reference sequence). Bone marrow was sampled from every patient at the time of active disease. Broader study findings: Dropping single-read clonotypes raised IR-seq and RNA-seq shared-clonotype correlation. The CD138-negative fraction was mixed bone marrow immune cells, not pure T cells. Single-read clonotypes: about 81.9% of IR-seq clonotypes (approximately 4% of reads), 74.6% of RNA-seq clonotypes (roughly 45% of reads).

This clonotype was observed many times. Antigen specificity is unknown. The rearrangement uses TRBV7-9 and TRBJ2-6; 8 positions match TRBD1. The TCR was taken from a donor aged 40 or over with multiple myeloma. The specimen was a population of CD138-negative cells sorted from bone marrow. The CDR3 nucleotides are TGTGCCAGCAGCCCAGGGGGCCCTGGGGCCAACGTCCTGACTTTC. As protein: CASSPGGPGANVLTF.